The 5 T cell receptor beta chains given below trace back to one sample, sequenced in a study of blood T cell repertoires in COVID-19. Only in-frame clones appear in the TCRdb table, and some are missing; sequencing was by immunoSEQ multiplex PCR. The table records more than 80,000 clones, around 80% of them present only once. The sample taken for sequencing was peripheral blood. The receptors were gathered from a woman at least 80 years old with active or convalescent COVID-19.

This clone was counted ten times or more. The chain couples TRBV11-2 to TRBJ2-2; 8 positions agree with TRBD2. Trimming cost V 7 bases and J 4 bases; bases outside gene matches: 11. Germline CDR1 SGHAT, CDR2 FQNNGV. The CDR3 covers 16 residues. The CDR3 bases are TGTGCCAGCATCCCACTCCGGGGGGGCCGCACCGGGGAGCTGTTTTTT. Translating it yields CASIPLRGGRTGELFF.

This clone was recorded only once. This chain links TRBV27 with TRBJ1-2; the match to TRBD1 covers 7 bases. CDR1 is MNHEY, CDR2 SMNVEV, per germline (reference sequence). CDR3 length: 15 amino acids. The V gene end was trimmed by 0 bases and the J gene end by 2 bases; junction bases not matched to a gene: 3. CDR3 bases: TGTGCCAGCAGTTTATCGTACAGGGGAAACTATGGCTACACCTTC. As protein: CASSLSYRGNYGYTF.

The DNA of the CDR3 is TGCGCCAGCAGTGAGGGGACATGGGGAGCTTTCTTT. Its protein is CASSEGTWGAFF. The chain carries TRBV10-2 and TRBJ1-1; weak D call: TRBD1 (6 bases). Deletions cut 2 bases from V and 10 bases from J, with 11 bases between. The length of the CDR3 is 12 residues. Germline CDR1 reads WSHSY; CDR2 reads SAAADI.

The V gene is TRBV15, the J gene TRBJ1-6; 7 positions match TRBD1. Germline V gene data show CDR1 as LNHNV and CDR2 as YYDKDF (reference sequence). The junction had 15 bases not matched to a gene; V was cut back by 5 bases and J by 11 bases. The CDR3 is made up of 16 amino acids. CDR3 in DNA: TGTGCCACCAGCGAGGTTAAGGGGGCGGGAATGGCACCCCTCCACTTT. Amino acids: CATSEVKGAGMAPLHF.

This sequence joins TRBV7-9 and TRBJ2-2; D possibly corresponds to TRBD2 (5 bases). CDR1 and CDR2 from the germline V gene are SEHNR and FQNEAQ (reference sequence). Trimming shortened V by 0 bases and J by 5 bases, and 7 bases separated the two germline ends. The CDR3 runs to 14 residues. The CDR3 coding sequence is TGTGCCAGCAGCTTAGCGTCGGGAACCGGGGAGCTGTTTTTT. Its translation: CASSLASGTGELFF.